The present entry profiles one T cell receptor (beta chain) with its context. Its specificity is not known. PCR amplification relied on 60 Vbeta primers (plus 13 Jbeta primers). Clones were read by immunoSEQ multiplex PCR, and TCRdb kept only the in-frame ones, dropping some. The sample lists roughly 180,000 clones, roughly 80% seen once, with roughly an eighth in the top ten. V lost 5 bases to trimming and J lost 2 bases; unmatched junction nucleotides: 0. The CDR3 loop spans 13 amino acids. CDR1 and CDR2 from the germline V gene are SGDLS and YYNGEE. This sample is drawn from a study of cytomegalovirus exposure and HLA in healthy donors. General observations from the study: An assumption of roughly uniform sequencing depth across donors underlay the presence/absence analyses. In vitro, a few CMV-associated chains proved specific for CMV antigens.

This chain joins TRBV9 and TRBJ1-2, with 10 bases that match TRBD1. Sequences were obtained from PBMCs. This clonotype originated in a woman between 50 and 59 years old in good health and CMV-seropositive. The CDR3 loop reads CASRGQGNYGYTF. CDR3 nucleotides: TGTGCCAGCAGGGGACAGGGGAACTATGGCTACACCTTC. The whole variable domain, filled in from reference TRBV9 and TRBJ1-2, reads DSGVTQTPKHLITATGQRVTLRCSPRSGDLSVYWYQQSLDQGLQFLIQYYNGEERAKGNILERFSAQQFPDLHSELNLSSLELGDSALYFCASRGQGNYGYTFGSGTRLTVV.